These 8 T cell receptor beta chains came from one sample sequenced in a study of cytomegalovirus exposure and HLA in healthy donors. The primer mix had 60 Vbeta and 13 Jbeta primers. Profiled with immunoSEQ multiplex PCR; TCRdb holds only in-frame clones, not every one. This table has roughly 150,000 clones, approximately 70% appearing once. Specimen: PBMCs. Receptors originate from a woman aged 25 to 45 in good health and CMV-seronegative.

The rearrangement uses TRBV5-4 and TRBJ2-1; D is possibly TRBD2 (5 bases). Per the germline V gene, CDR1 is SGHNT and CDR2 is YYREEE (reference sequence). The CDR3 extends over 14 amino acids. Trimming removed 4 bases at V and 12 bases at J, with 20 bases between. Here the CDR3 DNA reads TGTGCCAGCAGCCCGGGGAAGATAGGACGAGCGCAGTTCTTC. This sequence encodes CASSPGKIGRAQFF.

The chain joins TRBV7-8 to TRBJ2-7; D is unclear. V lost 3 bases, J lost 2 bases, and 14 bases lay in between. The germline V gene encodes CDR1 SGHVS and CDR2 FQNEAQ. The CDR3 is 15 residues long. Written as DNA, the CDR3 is TGTGCCAGCAGCTTGCGATTCGCAGGCGCCTACGAGCAGTACTTC. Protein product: CASSLRFAGAYEQYF.

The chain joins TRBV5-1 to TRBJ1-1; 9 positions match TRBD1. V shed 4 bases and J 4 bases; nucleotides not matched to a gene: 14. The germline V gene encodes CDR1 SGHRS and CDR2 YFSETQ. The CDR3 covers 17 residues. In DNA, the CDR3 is TGCGCCAGCAGCCATGACAGGGGGTGGGCTGGAGGCACTGAAGCTTTCTTT. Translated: CASSHDRGWAGGTEAFF. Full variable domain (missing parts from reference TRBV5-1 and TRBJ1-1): KAGVTQTPRYLIKTRGQQVTLSCSPISGHRSVSWYQQTPGQGLQFLFEYFSETQRNKGNFPGRFSGRQFSNSRSEMNVSTLELGDSALYLCASSHDRGWAGGTEAFFGQGTRLTVV.

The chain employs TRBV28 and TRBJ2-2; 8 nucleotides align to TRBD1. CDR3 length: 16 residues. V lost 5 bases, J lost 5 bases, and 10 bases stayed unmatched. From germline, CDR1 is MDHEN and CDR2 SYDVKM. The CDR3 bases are TGTGCCAGCAGTGTTACCGGACAGGGTGGGACCGGGGAGCTGTTTTTT. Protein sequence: CASSVTGQGGTGELFF.

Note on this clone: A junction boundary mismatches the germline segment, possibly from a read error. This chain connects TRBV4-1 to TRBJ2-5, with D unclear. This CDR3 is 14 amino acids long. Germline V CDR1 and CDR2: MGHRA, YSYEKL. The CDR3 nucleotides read TGCGCCAGCAGCCAAGTGACGGCCCAAGAGACTCAGTACTTC. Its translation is CASSQVTAQETQYF.

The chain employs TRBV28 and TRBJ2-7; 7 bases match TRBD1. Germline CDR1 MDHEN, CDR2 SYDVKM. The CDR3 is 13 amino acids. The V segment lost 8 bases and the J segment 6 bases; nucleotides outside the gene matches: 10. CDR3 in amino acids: CASGSQGSFEQYV. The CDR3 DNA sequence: TGTGCCAGCGGGTCACAGGGGTCTTTCGAGCAGTACGTC.

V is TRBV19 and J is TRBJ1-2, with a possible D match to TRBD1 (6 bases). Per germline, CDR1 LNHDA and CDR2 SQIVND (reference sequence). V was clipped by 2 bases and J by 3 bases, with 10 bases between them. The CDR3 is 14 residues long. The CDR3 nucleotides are TGTGCCAGTAGTATAAACAGGGAACACTATGGCTACACCTTC. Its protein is CASSINREHYGYTF.

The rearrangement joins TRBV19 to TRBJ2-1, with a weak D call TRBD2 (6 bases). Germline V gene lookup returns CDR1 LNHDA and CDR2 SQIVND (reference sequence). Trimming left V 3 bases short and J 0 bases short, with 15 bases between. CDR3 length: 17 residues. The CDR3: CASSMQAWRGSYNEQFF. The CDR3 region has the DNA TGTGCCAGTAGTATGCAAGCCTGGAGGGGCTCCTACAATGAGCAGTTCTTC.